What follows is one T cell receptor beta chain and its context. Its cognate antigen is unknown. TCRbeta library preparation incorporated unique molecular identifiers. TCRdb redid the calling of the PCR reads with MiXCR, one entry per CDR3 protein. The sample includes about 980,000 distinct CDR3 sequences, roughly 29% seen only once; the top ten take 25% to 35%. Looked up from germline, CDR1 is SEHNR and CDR2 is FQNEAQ (reference sequence). The CDR3 spans 15 residues. Trimming stripped 5 bases from V and 0 bases from J, with 13 bases between. These data are taken from a study of T-cell reconstitution after alpha-beta-depleted transplantation in children. Study-wide findings and caveats: Reported findings indicate that, about two months after transplant, alpha-beta T cells came from several hundred expanded clones, which were derived from non-depleted graft cells. Certain patients had high TCRbeta diversity at day 60, and it came from recipient T cells and thymic progenitors that survived.

J is TRBJ1-2 and V is TRBV7-9, with no clear D. The source material was PBMCs, mostly from graft donor cells, sampled 360 days after TCRalphabeta/CD19-depleted stem cell transplant. The receptor's source is a boy younger than two who had a stem cell transplant for SCID, so the T cells may come from the graft donor. The CDR3 DNA reads as TGTGCCAGCAGCGCCCCGGGAAGAACTAACTATGGCTACACCTTC. This encodes CASSAPGRTNYGYTF.